The rows below give T cell receptor beta chains drawn from one sample of a study of PD-L1 blockade in urothelial cancer. Profiling relied on immunoSEQ multiplex PCR, and the TCRdb table lists in-frame clones only, not all of them. Altogether more than 35,000 clones are present, around 80% being singletons, with the ten largest covering more than 3%. The specimen comprised PBMCs, sampled around atezolizumab (anti-PD-L1) treatment. The origin of the receptors is an older man with urothelial cancer. Each CDR3 is given with its conserved first and last residue. The order of the fields is CDR3 DNA, CDR3 protein, V gene, clone size, J gene, D gene. A D gene is named only where the DNA matches it firmly. Size tells how often a clone was seen (once, few, many) or the class of an expanded clone, and some rows leave it out.

TGTGCCAGCAGGGCGAACACTGAAGCTTTCTTT,CASRANTEAFF,TRBV28,few,TRBJ1-1,-
TGTGCCAGCAGTTACGGTAACACAGGGTCAGAGACCCAGTACTTC,CASSYGNTGSETQYF,TRBV6-5,-,TRBJ2-5,-
TGCAGCGTCCTCGGGGATAGTAGCACAGATACGCAGTATTTT,CSVLGDSSTDTQYF,TRBV29-1,-,TRBJ2-3,-
TGTGCCAGCAGCCAAGAAGGGTGGACTAGCGGGTACACCGGGGAGCTGTTTTTT,CASSQEGWTSGYTGELFF,TRBV14,few,TRBJ2-2,TRBD2
TGTGCCAGCAGCATAAGAACGGGACTCCACAATGAGCAGTTCTTC,CASSIRTGLHNEQFF,TRBV7-2,-,TRBJ2-1,-
TGTGCCATCACCCAGACAGGGAACTCCTACGAGCAGTACTTC,CAITQTGNSYEQYF,TRBV10-3,-,TRBJ2-7,TRBD1
TGTGCCAGCAGATTCTCCTGGACAGGGGAGAACTATGGCTACACCTTC,CASRFSWTGENYGYTF,TRBV27,-,TRBJ1-2,TRBD1
TGTGCCAGTAGTATCCTCGGTATGGGGCAGATCTACGAGCAGTACTTC,CASSILGMGQIYEQYF,TRBV19,-,TRBJ2-7,-
TGTGCCACCGCCCAGGGGGCGGGCACAGATACGCAGTATTTT,CATAQGAGTDTQYF,TRBV7-8,-,TRBJ2-3,TRBD1
TGTGCCAGCAGCTATGACGGGAGCTCCTACAATGAGCAGTTCTTC,CASSYDGSSYNEQFF,TRBV9,-,TRBJ2-1,-
TGTGCCAGCAGCCGCACCGGGACAGGTGCCGAAAAACTGTTTTTT,CASSRTGTGAEKLFF,TRBV5-5,-,TRBJ1-4,TRBD1
TGTGCCAGCAGAGACAGAATCTCTGGAAACACCATATATTTT,CASRDRISGNTIYF,TRBV2,once,TRBJ1-3,-
TGTGCCAGCAGCTCGGACGACAGGGCCACTGAAGCTTTCTTT,CASSSDDRATEAFF,TRBV5-5,-,TRBJ1-1,TRBD1
TGTGCCAGCAGCCAAGCCCTACAGGCGGGGATATCCTACAATGAGCAGTTCTTC,CASSQALQAGISYNEQFF,TRBV4-2,-,TRBJ2-1,-
TGCGCCAGCAGCCCCGGACTAGTCGGGGAAAACATTCAGTACTTC,CASSPGLVGENIQYF,TRBV4-3,once,TRBJ2-4,TRBD2
TGTGCCAGCACCCTTTGGGGAATCGAGACAGACAGAGTGAACACTGAAGCTTTCTTT,CASTLWGIETDRVNTEAFF,TRBV28,-,TRBJ1-1,-
TGTGCCAGCCGGGGGAAGACGGACAGGGGAGGTGAGCAGTTCTTC,CASRGKTDRGGEQFF,TRBV11-3,-,TRBJ2-1,TRBD1
TGTGCCAGCAGTCACCCGGGGATTGGAGCAGAGGATTACACCGGGGAGCTGTTTTTT,CASSHPGIGAEDYTGELFF,TRBV7-9,-,TRBJ2-2,-
TGTGCCAGCAGGTCCCAACCGGGAGTGGGGCCAGATACGCAGTATTTT,CASRSQPGVGPDTQYF,TRBV6-6,-,TRBJ2-3,-
TGTGCCAGCAGCTCTAGCGGGGCTGGGGAGACCCAGTACTTC,CASSSSGAGETQYF,TRBV7-2,-,TRBJ2-5,TRBD2
TGTGCCAGCAGTCCCTCCTCGGGAGCCTATGGCTACACCTTC,CASSPSSGAYGYTF,TRBV6-5,-,TRBJ1-2,-
TGTGCCAGCAGCACCCGGACAGTCCTCAAGCGGTATTTT,CASSTRTVLKRYF,TRBV2,-,TRBJ2-3,-
TGTGCCAGCAGCCTACAGGGGTCGGGTGAAAAACTGTTTTTT,CASSLQGSGEKLFF,TRBV6-5,-,TRBJ1-4,TRBD1
TGCGCCAGCAGCCCGGGACAGGGGTTCGGGACCCAGTACTTC,CASSPGQGFGTQYF,TRBV5-1,-,TRBJ2-5,TRBD1
TGTGCCAGCAGCGAAGCGGGAGGGTCCTACAATGAGCAGTTCTTC,CASSEAGGSYNEQFF,TRBV7-3,-,TRBJ2-1,TRBD2
TGCGCCAGCAGCTTGGCTGGGCAGGCTGGTGAAAAACTGTTTTTT,CASSLAGQAGEKLFF,TRBV5-1,-,TRBJ1-4,-